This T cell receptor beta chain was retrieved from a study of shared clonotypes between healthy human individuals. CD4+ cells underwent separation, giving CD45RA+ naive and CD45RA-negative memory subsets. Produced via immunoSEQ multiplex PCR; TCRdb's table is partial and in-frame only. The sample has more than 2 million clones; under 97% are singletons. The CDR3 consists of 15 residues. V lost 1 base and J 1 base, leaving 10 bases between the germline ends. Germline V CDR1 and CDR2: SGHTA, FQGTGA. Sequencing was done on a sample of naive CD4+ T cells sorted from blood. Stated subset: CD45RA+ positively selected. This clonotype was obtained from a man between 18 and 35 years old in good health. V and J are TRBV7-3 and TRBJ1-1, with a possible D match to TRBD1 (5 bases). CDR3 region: CASSLRGPTNTEAFF. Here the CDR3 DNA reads TGTGCCAGCAGCTTAAGGGGACCAACGAACACTGAAGCTTTCTTT.